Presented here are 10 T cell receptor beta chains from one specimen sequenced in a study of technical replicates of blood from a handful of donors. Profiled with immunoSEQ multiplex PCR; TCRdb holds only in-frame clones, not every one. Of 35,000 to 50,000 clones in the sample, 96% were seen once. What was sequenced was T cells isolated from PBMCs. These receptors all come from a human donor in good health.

In DNA, the CDR3 is TGTGCCAGCAAGGGGGTCGGTCAGACCTACGAGCAGTACTTC. Translating gives CASKGVGQTYEQYF. J is TRBJ2-7 and V is TRBV25-1; TRBD1 might be the D (6 bases). The CDR3 runs 14 residues. Germline V CDR1 and CDR2: MGHDK, SYGVNS. V was clipped by 7 bases and J by 2 bases, with 15 bases between them.

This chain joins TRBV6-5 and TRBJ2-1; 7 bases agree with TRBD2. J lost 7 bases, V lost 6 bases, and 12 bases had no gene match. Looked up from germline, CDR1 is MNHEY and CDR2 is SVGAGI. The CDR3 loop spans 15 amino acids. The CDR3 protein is CASRPAGGRINEQFF. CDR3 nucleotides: TGTGCCAGCAGACCCGCGGGCGGGAGAATAAATGAGCAGTTCTTC.

The CDR3 protein is CASSGGGYTDTQYF. The CDR3 region has the DNA TGTGCCAGCAGCGGTGGGGGGTACACAGATACGCAGTATTTT. This rearrangement joins TRBV5-4 to TRBJ2-3; D is perhaps TRBD2 (6 bases). This CDR3 is built from 14 residues. Deletions cut 4 bases from V and 2 bases from J, with 11 bases between. Germline V gene data show CDR1 as SGHNT and CDR2 as YYREEE (reference sequence).

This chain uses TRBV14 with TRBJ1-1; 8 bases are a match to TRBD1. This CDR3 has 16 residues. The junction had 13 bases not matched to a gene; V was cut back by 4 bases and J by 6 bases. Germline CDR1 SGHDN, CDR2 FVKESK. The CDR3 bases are TGTGCCAGCAGCCTCCTAAACTCCGGACAGGGAGCTGAAGCTTTCTTT. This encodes CASSLLNSGQGAEAFF. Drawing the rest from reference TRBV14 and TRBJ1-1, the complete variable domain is EAGVTQFPSHSVIEKGQTVTLRCDPISGHDNLYWYRRVMGKEIKFLLHFVKESKQDESGMPNNRFLAERTGGTYSTLKVQPAELEDSGVYFCASSLLNSGQGAEAFFGQGTRLTVV.

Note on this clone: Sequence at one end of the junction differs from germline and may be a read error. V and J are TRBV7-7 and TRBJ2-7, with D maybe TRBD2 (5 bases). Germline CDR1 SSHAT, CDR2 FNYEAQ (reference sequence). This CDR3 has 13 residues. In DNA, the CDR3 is TGTGCTAGCAGCTCGCAGCGGTCCTACGAGCAGTACTTC. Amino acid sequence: CASSSQRSYEQYF.

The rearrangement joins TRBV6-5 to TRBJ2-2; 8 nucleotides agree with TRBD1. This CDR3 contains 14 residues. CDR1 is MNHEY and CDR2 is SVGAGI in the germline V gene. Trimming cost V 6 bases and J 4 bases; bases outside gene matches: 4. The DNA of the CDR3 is TGTGCCAGCAGAAACCAGGGGGCCACCGGGGAGCTGTTTTTT. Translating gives CASRNQGATGELFF.

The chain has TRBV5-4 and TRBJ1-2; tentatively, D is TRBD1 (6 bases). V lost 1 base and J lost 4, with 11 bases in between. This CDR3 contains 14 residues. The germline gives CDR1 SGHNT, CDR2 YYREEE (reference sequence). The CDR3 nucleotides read TGTGCCAGCAGCTTGATTACAGGGAGCTATGGCTACACCTTC. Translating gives CASSLITGSYGYTF.

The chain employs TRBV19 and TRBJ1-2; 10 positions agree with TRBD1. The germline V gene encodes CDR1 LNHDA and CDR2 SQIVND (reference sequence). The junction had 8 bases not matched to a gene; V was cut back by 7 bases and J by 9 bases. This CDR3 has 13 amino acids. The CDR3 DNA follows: TGTGCCAGTAATAGACAGGGGGCAGTTAGCTACACCTTC. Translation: CASNRQGAVSYTF.

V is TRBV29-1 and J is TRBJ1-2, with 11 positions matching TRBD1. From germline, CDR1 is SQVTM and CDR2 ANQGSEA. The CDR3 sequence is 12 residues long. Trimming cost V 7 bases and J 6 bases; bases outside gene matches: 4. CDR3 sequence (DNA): TGCAGCGGCGGACAGGGGGCAAATGGCTACACCTTC. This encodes CSGGQGANGYTF.

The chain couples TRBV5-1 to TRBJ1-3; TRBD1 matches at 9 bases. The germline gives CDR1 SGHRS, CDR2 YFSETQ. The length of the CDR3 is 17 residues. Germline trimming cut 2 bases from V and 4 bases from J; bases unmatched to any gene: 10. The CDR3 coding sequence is TGCGCCAGCAGCTTCTTTACCGGGACAGGGAGCGGAAACACCATATATTTT. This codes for CASSFFTGTGSGNTIYF.